This T cell receptor (beta chain) is drawn from a study of blood T cell repertoires in COVID-19. Study at large: Acute-phase and convalescent COVID-19 samples originated in the United States, Italy and Spain. From T cells, B-cell-depleted T cells, or PBMCs came the material, which was cDNA or gDNA.

Per the germline V gene, CDR1 is ENHRY and CDR2 is SYGVKD. V gave up 9 bases and J gave up 4 bases, with 15 bases separating them. This CDR3 comprises 13 residues. As processed by the authors: Scientists estimated how many nucleated cells there were by amplifying reference gene primers. TCRdb's table, derived via immunoSEQ multiplex PCR, lists solely in-frame clones and lacks some. The V and J calls and clone size were taken over from that table, and D and trimming were inferred from the DNA. Here the sample spans over 150,000 clones, around nine tenths being singletons. Sequencing was done on a sample of peripheral blood. V is TRBV10-3 and J is TRBJ1-1; tentative D call: TRBD1 (6 bases). The clonotype comes from a man aged 45-60 years with acute or convalescent COVID-19. This CDR3 is CAMGGLLGTEAFF. The CDR3 DNA reads as TGTGCCATGGGGGGGCTCCTTGGCACTGAAGCTTTCTTT.